Listed here are 24 T cell receptor beta chains from one sample, sequenced in a study of T cell repertoires in cytomegalovirus infection. Their target antigens are unknown. TCRdb processed the reads anew with MiXCR; each CDR3 protein has one entry. The table lists 750,000 to 950,000 distinct CDR3 sequences, about 27% of them singletons, with roughly 14% in the top ten. This specimen consisted of cultured CD8+ T cells from PBMCs, obtained from culture after CMV antigen stimulation. The receptors were sampled from a human donor in good health (CMV status not recorded). Some clones in this sample may be carry-over from other donors' samples.

This clonotype has a count of ten or more. This chain connects TRBV7-8 to TRBJ2-3; D unresolved. Trimming stripped 2 bases from V and 1 base from J, with 7 bases between. Germline V gene lookup returns CDR1 SGHVS and CDR2 FQNEAQ. CDR3 length: 14 amino acids. DNA of the CDR3: TGTGCCAGCAGCTTAAGGACGGGCACAGATACGCAGTATTTT. Translating it yields CASSLRTGTDTQYF.

This clonotype was seen a few times. This rearrangement joins TRBV18 to TRBJ2-3; D unclear. The V end lost 5 bases, the J end lost 2 bases, and 11 bases lay between the germline ends. This CDR3 comprises 14 residues. The V gene's germline CDR1 is KGHSH and CDR2 LQKENI. The CDR3 bases are TGTGCCAGCTCATCTTCCATTTCCACAGATACGCAGTATTTT. This encodes CASSSSISTDTQYF. Using reference TRBV18 and TRBJ2-3 for the parts outside the CDR3, the full variable domain is NAGVMQNPRHLVRRRGQEARLRCSPMKGHSHVYWYRQLPEEGLKFMVYLQKENIIDESGMPKERFSAEFPKEGPSILRIQQVVRGDSAAYFCASSSSISTDTQYFGPGTRLTVL.

This clonotype occurred many times. This chain uses TRBV7-9 with TRBJ2-3; 8 bases are a match to TRBD2. The end of the DNA fits TRBJ2-5 better, so the J call may be wrong. CDR3 length: 12 residues. Germline CDR1 SEHNR, CDR2 FQNEAQ (reference sequence). DNA for the CDR3: TGTGCCAGCAGCCCGGGAGGGGGGACCCAGTACTTC. It is translated as CASSPGGGTQYF.

This clonotype was counted many times. The V call is TRBV7-8, the J call TRBJ2-5, with 8 bases aligning to TRBD1. Losses at the gene ends were 6 bases for V and 5 bases for J; bases not matched to a gene: 8. Germline V gene lookup returns CDR1 SGHVS and CDR2 FQNEAQ. The CDR3 has 14 residues. CDR3 loop: CASRPDRGWETQYF. The CDR3 coding sequence is TGTGCCAGCAGGCCTGACAGGGGATGGGAGACCCAGTACTTC.

V gene TRBV5-1 combines with J gene TRBJ2-2; TRBD1 is a possible D gene (5 bases). Looked up from germline, CDR1 is SGHRS and CDR2 is YFSETQ. This CDR3 spans 15 amino acids. Deletions cut 5 bases from V and 3 bases from J, with 14 bases between. The CDR3 DNA sequence: TGCGCCAGCAGGCGAGGCCAAGGGGACACCGGGGAGCTGTTTTTT. It codes for CASRRGQGDTGELFF.

The J gene is TRBJ2-3, the V gene TRBV6-4; D ambiguous. This CDR3 comprises 15 residues. V was clipped by 0 bases and J by 6 bases, with 13 bases between them. Germline V gene sequence: CDR1 MRHNA, CDR2 SNTAGT. CDR3 protein: CASSDSGMGPDTQYF. The DNA of the CDR3 is TGTGCCAGCAGTGACTCAGGGATGGGTCCCGATACGCAGTATTTT.

In this sample, this clonotype turned up a few times. This rearrangement joins TRBV7-2 to TRBJ1-2; weak D call: TRBD1 (6 bases). The CDR3 runs to 16 residues. Germline CDR1 reads SGHTA; CDR2 reads FQGNSA. The ends were cut back, 2 bases at V and 0 bases at J, with 13 bases in the middle. This CDR3 is CASSLSGQTANYGYTF. In DNA form, the CDR3 reads TGTGCCAGCAGCTTATCCGGACAGACGGCTAACTATGGCTACACCTTC.

This clonotype came up a few times. The chain is built from TRBV19 and TRBJ1-2; possibly TRBD1 for D (5 bases). The germline gives CDR1 LNHDA, CDR2 SQIVND (reference sequence). The CDR3 covers 15 residues. Trimming took off 0 bases at V and 4 bases at J, with 12 bases between the two ends. CDR3 loop: CASSIEGRRIYGYTF. The CDR3 DNA reads TGTGCCAGTAGTATAGAGGGGCGACGGATCTATGGCTACACCTTC.

The table lists this clonotype with a few counts. The rearrangement uses TRBV2 and TRBJ2-3; D is uncertain. Germline values: CDR1 SNHLY, CDR2 FYNNEI. The CDR3 sequence is 12 residues long. Trimming left V 6 bases short and J 8 bases short, with 12 bases between. The CDR3, as DNA: TGTGCCAGCAGCAAAGGAGTGGGTACGCAGTATTTT. This gives the protein CASSKGVGTQYF.

The chain is built from TRBV20-1 and TRBJ2-3; TRBD2 aligns across 12 bases. CDR1 is DFQATT, CDR2 SNEGSKA, per germline (reference sequence). The J segment lost 1 base and the V segment lost 4 bases, leaving 9 bases of the junction unmatched. This CDR3 is built from 17 residues. The CDR3 bases are TGCAGTGCTAATTTGAGACTAGCGGGGGACCGCACAGATACGCAGTATTTT. It specifies CSANLRLAGDRTDTQYF.

This clonotype was counted many times. This sequence joins TRBV7-9 and TRBJ1-4; D is unclear. Germline assignment: CDR1 SEHNR and CDR2 FQNEAQ (reference sequence). The CDR3 is made up of 12 amino acids. V was clipped by 5 bases and J by 8 bases, with 9 bases between them. The DNA of the CDR3 is TGTGCCAGCAGCCTGGTGGCAGAAAAACTGTTTTTT. As protein: CASSLVAEKLFF.

At least ten counts were recorded for this clonotype. The rearrangement uses TRBV7-2 and TRBJ2-2; D may match TRBD1 or TRBD2 (5 bases each). The CDR3 sequence is 14 residues long. Germline V gene data show CDR1 as SGHTA and CDR2 as FQGNSA. V was clipped by 5 bases and J by 6 bases, with 13 bases between them. The chain's CDR3 is CASSPPSGPGELFF. DNA for the CDR3: TGTGCCAGCAGCCCTCCCTCGGGGCCCGGGGAGCTGTTTTTT.

This clonotype was counted only a few times. The V gene is TRBV7-4, the J gene TRBJ1-5, with D possibly TRBD1 on 5 matching bases. V was cut by 0 bases and J by 9 bases, with 9 bases left in between. This CDR3 region has 13 residues. CDR1 and CDR2 from the germline V gene are SGHVT and SQSDAQ. The CDR3 DNA reads TGTGCCAGCAGCTTAGCGATGGGGCGGCCCCAGCATTTT. Its protein product is CASSLAMGRPQHF.

This chain uses TRBV15 with TRBJ2-7; no reliable D call. This CDR3 region has 12 residues. V lost 1 base and J 3 bases, leaving 4 bases between the germline ends. Looked up from germline, CDR1 is LNHNV and CDR2 is YYDKDF (reference sequence). Written as DNA, the CDR3 is TGTGCCACCAGCAGAGGAGGCTACGAGCAGTACTTC. Protein: CATSRGGYEQYF. Using reference TRBV15 and TRBJ2-7 for the parts outside the CDR3, the full variable domain is DAMVIQNPRYQVTQFGKPVTLSCSQTLNHNVMYWYQQKSSQAPKLLFHYYDKDFNNEADTPDNFQSRRPNTSFCFLDIRSPGLGDTAMYLCATSRGGYEQYFGPGTRLTVT.

V gene TRBV12-3 or TRBV12-4 combines with J gene TRBJ2-7; possible D gene TRBD1, 6 bases. Trimming pared 5 bases from V and 3 bases from J, leaving 11 bases between. This CDR3 is built from 13 residues. The CDR3 is CASSPDSFYEQYV. CDR3 nucleotides: TGTGCCAGCAGTCCGGACAGCTTCTACGAGCAGTACGTC.

V gene TRBV15 combines with J gene TRBJ1-2, with D hard to call. The CDR3 runs to 15 residues. Germline CDR1 and CDR2: LNHNV and YYDKDF (reference sequence). Trimming left V 0 bases short and J 8 bases short, with 16 bases between. Here the CDR3 reads CATSREAGPRGGYTF. CDR3 DNA sequence: TGTGCCACCAGCAGAGAGGCCGGACCAAGAGGGGGCTACACCTTC.

This clonotype was recorded a few times. This chain uses TRBV6-6 with TRBJ2-1; D is ambiguous. Germline V CDR1 and CDR2: MNHNY, SVGAGI (reference sequence). V was pared by 6 bases and J by 8 bases, with 5 bases between. The CDR3 runs to 10 residues. CDR3 amino acids: CASRYHEQFF. The CDR3 coding sequence is TGTGCCAGCAGGTACCATGAGCAGTTCTTC.

At least ten counts were recorded for this clonotype. This chain connects TRBV27 to TRBJ1-2, with D unclear. Germline V CDR1 and CDR2: MNHEY, SMNVEV (reference sequence). Trimming stripped 6 bases from V and 0 bases from J, with 8 bases between. This CDR3 has 13 residues. The CDR3 DNA reads TGTGCCAGCAGCCCTCAGGCTAACTATGGCTACACCTTC. As protein: CASSPQANYGYTF.

The rearrangement joins TRBV5-4 to TRBJ2-1, with D perhaps matching TRBD1 or TRBD2 (5 bases each). The germline V and J ends were trimmed by 7 bases and 7 bases, with 18 bases remaining between them. Germline V gene sequence: CDR1 SGHNT, CDR2 YYREEE (reference sequence). The CDR3 is 14 residues long. The CDR3 region is CASSGTSTGNEQFF. The CDR3 DNA sequence: TGTGCCAGCTCCGGGACCTCAACTGGTAATGAGCAGTTCTTC.

This clonotype was recorded many times. The rearrangement uses TRBV7-8 and TRBJ2-3; 7 bases are shared with TRBD2. CDR1 and CDR2 (germline): SGHVS, FQNEAQ. After removal of 5 bases from V and 2 bases from J, the junction contained 7 bases not matched to a gene. The CDR3 length is 15 residues. CDR3 sequence (DNA): TGTGCCAGCAGCACCACTAGCGATTTCACAGATACGCAGTATTTT. Translating gives CASSTTSDFTDTQYF. Complete variable domain (other parts from reference TRBV7-8 and TRBJ2-3): GAGVSQSPRYKVAKRGQDVALRCDPISGHVSLFWYQQALGQGPEFLTYFQNEAQLDKSGLPSDRFFAERPEGSVSTLKIQRTQQEDSAVYLCASSTTSDFTDTQYFGPGTRLTVL.

This clonotype was detected only a few times. In nucleotides, the CDR3 is TGCAGTGCTAGAGATCACAGGCCTAGCGGGGGAGACCGGGAGCTGTTTTTT. It specifies CSARDHRPSGGDRELFF. The chain employs TRBV20-1 and TRBJ2-2, with 10 bases lining up with TRBD2. CDR3 size: 17 residues. V trimming: 0 bases; J trimming: 9 bases; junction bases outside the gene matches: 13. Germline assignment: CDR1 DFQATT and CDR2 SNEGSKA (reference sequence).

J is TRBJ2-2 and V is TRBV6-8, with a tentative D call TRBD1 (6 bases). V gave up 4 bases and J gave up 1 base, with 13 bases separating them. This CDR3 spans 16 amino acids. The germline gives CDR1 MNHGY, CDR2 SAAAGT. The CDR3 loop is CASSSYPTGNTGELFF. The CDR3 DNA reads TGTGCCAGCAGTTCCTATCCGACAGGGAACACCGGGGAGCTGTTTTTT.

V gene TRBV27 combines with J gene TRBJ1-2, with no clear D. CDR1 is MNHEY and CDR2 is SMNVEV in the germline V gene (reference sequence). Trimming cost V 5 bases and J 3 bases, with 13 bases left between them. The CDR3 totals 14 residues. The CDR3 here is CASSALGEDYGYTF. The DNA for the CDR3 is TGTGCCAGCAGTGCCCTAGGAGAGGACTATGGCTACACCTTC.

This chain's CDR3 is CASSYSQGPYEQYF. The CDR3 bases are TGTGCCAGCAGTTACTCGCAGGGGCCCTACGAGCAGTACTTC. The chain combines TRBV6-5 with TRBJ2-7; D possibly corresponds to TRBD1 (6 bases). V lost 0 bases and J 2 bases, leaving 8 bases between the germline ends. This CDR3 contains 14 residues. Per the germline V gene, CDR1 is MNHEY and CDR2 is SVGAGI.